This T cell receptor beta chain was profiled in a study of cytomegalovirus exposure and HLA in healthy donors. The PCR had 60 Vbeta and 13 Jbeta primers. Assay: immunoSEQ multiplex PCR; the TCRdb copy retains only in-frame clones and omits some. The repertoire holds about 190,000 clones, about 90% seen once, with 0.9% to 1.2% in the top ten. At the time of sampling, donors were nominally healthy, though unrecorded immune exposures were likely. The germline gives CDR1 GTSNPN, CDR2 SVGIG (reference sequence). The length of the CDR3 is 18 residues. V shed 1 base, J shed 8 bases, and the junction held 12 bases outside the gene matches.

The sequencing input was PBMCs. This chain links TRBV30 with TRBJ2-1; 15 bases match TRBD2. The sequence was collected from a boy between 2 and 10 years old in good health and CMV-seronegative. This CDR3 reads CAWSAWAGLAGGLDEQFF. CDR3 nucleotide sequence: TGTGCCTGGAGTGCATGGGCAGGACTAGCGGGAGGGCTGGATGAGCAGTTCTTC.